The 17 T cell receptor beta chains in this list originate from one sample, sequenced in a study of beta chain features in type 1 diabetes. The study, taken as a whole, reports: Moderately but significantly shorter TCRB CDR3s were found in Type 1 diabetes patients in all four CD4+ subsets.

These receptors' antigens are unknown. Every isolated RNA sample was fully reverse transcribed, so sequencing captured expressed TCRB transcripts. Only in-frame clones appear in the TCRdb table, and some are missing; sequencing was by immunoSEQ multiplex PCR. The data show hundreds of thousands of clones, over 10% seen once. The sample consisted of naive CD4+ T cells from blood. Receptor source: a man aged 18 to 29 with type 1 diabetes.

V is TRBV16 and J is TRBJ2-1, with no clear D. V lost 1 base and J 9 bases, leaving 19 bases between the germline ends. CDR3 length equals 16 residues. The germline V gene has CDR1 KGHSY and CDR2 FQNENV. The CDR3: CASSQLEPKGTIEQFF. The CDR3 region has the DNA TGTGCCAGCAGCCAATTAGAACCAAAAGGCACAATTGAGCAGTTCTTC.

The chain employs TRBV29-1 and TRBJ2-5; 12 bases align to TRBD1. The CDR3 is 15 amino acids. Germline values: CDR1 SQVTM, CDR2 ANQGSEA. The junction had 11 bases not matched to a gene; V was cut back by 7 bases and J by 5 bases. CDR3 sequence: CSASGTGGVGETQYF. In DNA form, the CDR3 reads TGCAGCGCCTCAGGGACAGGGGGCGTCGGGGAGACCCAGTACTTC.

This clone came up a few times. The gene calls are TRBV13 and TRBJ1-2, with D tentatively TRBD1 (6 bases). CDR1 and CDR2 from the germline V gene are PRHDT and FYEKMQ (reference sequence). The V gene lost 4 bases and the J gene lost 6 bases, with 9 bases spanning the gap. There are 12 residues in the CDR3. CDR3: CASSWYRDGYTF. The DNA of the CDR3 is TGTGCCAGCAGCTGGTACAGGGATGGCTACACCTTC.

This chain links TRBV14 with TRBJ2-7, with 11 bases matching TRBD1. Unmatched junction bases numbered 6, after V lost 4 bases and J lost 4 bases. The CDR3 length is 15 residues. The germline CDR1 and CDR2 sequences are SGHDN and FVKESK. The CDR3 DNA sequence: TGTGCCAGCAGCCCACTGGACAGGGGGCCTTACGAGCAGTACTTC. Its protein is CASSPLDRGPYEQYF.

This clone was detected only a few times. CDR3 residues: CSAQGAQGTEAFF. CDR3 nucleotide sequence: TGCAGCGCCCAGGGGGCCCAAGGAACTGAAGCTTTCTTT. J is TRBJ1-1 and V is TRBV29-1; 8 nucleotides line up with TRBD1. The CDR3 runs 13 residues. V dropped 7 bases and J dropped 5; count of bases not matched to a gene: 9. Germline assignment: CDR1 SQVTM and CDR2 ANQGSEA.

The chain uses TRBV5-1 and TRBJ2-5; 7 bases agree with TRBD2. This CDR3 is built from 15 residues. J gave up 2 bases and V 4 bases, and 8 bases lay outside the gene matches. Germline V gene data show CDR1 as SGHRS and CDR2 as YFSETQ. This chain's CDR3 is CASSTNAGDQETQYF. CDR3 in DNA: TGCGCCAGCAGCACAAACGCGGGGGATCAAGAGACCCAGTACTTC.

The chain couples TRBV29-1 to TRBJ2-5; TRBD1 might be the D (5 bases). Deletions cut 4 bases from V and 5 bases from J, with 14 bases between. The V gene's germline CDR1 is SQVTM and CDR2 ANQGSEA. The CDR3 has 13 amino acids. Here the CDR3 reads CSVAGLGAETQYF. The CDR3 region has the DNA TGCAGCGTTGCCGGCCTTGGGGCTGAGACCCAGTACTTC.

There are a few counts of this clone. In the same sample, other DNA sequences code for this CDR3. The genes are TRBV6-5 and TRBJ2-1; TRBD2 is a possible D gene (5 bases). There are 15 residues in the CDR3. Trimming pared 4 bases from V and 0 bases from J, leaving 10 bases between. Germline V gene data show CDR1 as MNHEY and CDR2 as SVGAGI. The CDR3 sequence is CASSSSGNSYNEQFF. Written as DNA, the CDR3 is TGTGCCAGCAGTTCCTCGGGGAACTCCTACAATGAGCAGTTCTTC.

V and J are TRBV19 and TRBJ1-2, with TRBD1 identical over 7 bases. V shed 4 bases and J 4 bases; nucleotides not matched to a gene: 12. Per germline, CDR1 LNHDA and CDR2 SQIVND (reference sequence). The CDR3 is 16 amino acids. This CDR3 is CASSNKGQEWIYGYTF. In DNA form, the CDR3 reads TGTGCCAGTAGTAATAAAGGACAGGAATGGATCTATGGCTACACCTTC.

This chain uses TRBV5-1 with TRBJ1-4, with D uncertain. CDR1 is SGHRS and CDR2 is YFSETQ in the germline V gene. The V and J ends lost 7 bases and 0 bases respectively, with 10 bases between them. This CDR3 is built from 14 residues. The chain's CDR3 is CASRIFATNEKLFF. The DNA for the CDR3 is TGCGCCAGCCGTATTTTCGCAACTAATGAAAAACTGTTTTTT.

This clone was seen a few times. Other DNA sequences of this sample code for an identical CDR3. V usage is TRBV19 and J usage is TRBJ2-5; 9 positions match TRBD1. This CDR3 spans 14 amino acids. Germline V gene data show CDR1 as LNHDA and CDR2 as SQIVND (reference sequence). The J segment lost 4 bases and the V segment lost 3 bases, leaving 3 bases of the junction unmatched. CDR3: CASSMGQGLETQYF. The DNA of the CDR3 is TGTGCCAGTAGTATGGGACAGGGCTTAGAGACCCAGTACTTC.

The chain has TRBV28 and TRBJ2-1; TRBD2 agrees at 7 bases. This CDR3 region has 12 residues. Germline values: CDR1 MDHEN, CDR2 SYDVKM. V dropped 5 bases and J dropped 14; count of bases not matched to a gene: 9. The CDR3 here is CASSGEVRGEFF. CDR3 DNA sequence: TGTGCCAGCAGTGGTGAGGTCCGGGGGGAGTTCTTC.

This clone was seen a few times. The gene calls are TRBV28 and TRBJ2-5; possible D gene TRBD2, 6 bases. The V gene lost 3 bases and the J gene lost 4 bases, with 15 bases spanning the gap. The CDR3 length is 15 residues. Germline V gives CDR1 MDHEN, CDR2 SYDVKM. The CDR3 DNA follows: TGTGCCAGCAGTTTCCCGACTAGGGCGGGAGAGACCCAGTACTTC. Protein product: CASSFPTRAGETQYF.

This clone appeared a few times. The genes are TRBV7-2 and TRBJ1-1, with D perhaps TRBD1 (6 bases). The ends were cut back, 1 base at V and 11 bases at J, with 14 bases in the middle. CDR3 length: 13 residues. The germline V gene encodes CDR1 SGHTA and CDR2 FQGNSA. For the CDR3, the DNA is TGTGCCAGCAGCTTAGATAGACAGGCTTGGGCTTTCTTT. Protein sequence: CASSLDRQAWAFF.

Only a few counts were recorded for this clone. The chain joins TRBV6-6 to TRBJ1-2; a possible D gene is TRBD1 (6 bases). CDR3 length: 13 amino acids. Trimming removed 7 bases at V and 3 bases at J, with 12 bases between. The germline gives CDR1 MNHNY, CDR2 SVGAGI (reference sequence). CDR3 bases: TGTGCCAGCACCTTACAGGGTGACTATGGCTACACCTTC. Its translation: CASTLQGDYGYTF.

The V and J genes are TRBV11-2 and TRBJ2-1; possibly TRBD2 for D (5 bases). This CDR3 has 14 amino acids. Trimming took 3 bases from V and 5 from J, leaving 11 bases between them. In germline, CDR1 is SGHAT, CDR2 FQNNGV. This CDR3 is CASSLGGPNNEQFF. The CDR3, as DNA: TGTGCCAGCAGCTTGGGCGGGCCCAACAATGAGCAGTTCTTC.

This sequence joins TRBV30 and TRBJ1-4, with D possibly being TRBD1 (6 bases). CDR1 and CDR2 from the germline V gene are GTSNPN and SVGIG (reference sequence). CDR3 length: 14 residues. V lost 4 bases, J lost 7 bases, and 16 bases lay in between. The DNA for the CDR3 is TGTGCCTGGACCGTAGGGGGGAAATCTGAAAAACTGTTTTTT. Translated: CAWTVGGKSEKLFF.